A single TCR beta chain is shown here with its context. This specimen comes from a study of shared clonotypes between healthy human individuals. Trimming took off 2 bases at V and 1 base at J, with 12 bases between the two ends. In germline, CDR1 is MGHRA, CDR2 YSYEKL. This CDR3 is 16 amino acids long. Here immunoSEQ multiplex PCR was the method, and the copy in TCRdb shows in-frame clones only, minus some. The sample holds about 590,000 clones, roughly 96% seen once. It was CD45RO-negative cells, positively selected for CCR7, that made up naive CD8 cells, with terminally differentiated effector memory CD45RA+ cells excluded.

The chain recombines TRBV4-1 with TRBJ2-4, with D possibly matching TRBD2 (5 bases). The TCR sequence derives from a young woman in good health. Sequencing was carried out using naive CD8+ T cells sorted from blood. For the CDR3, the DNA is TGCGCCAGCAGCCAAAGAGCGGACCACGCCAAAAACATTCAGTACTTC. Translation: CASSQRADHAKNIQYF.